The 27 T cell receptor beta chains in this list originate from one sample, sequenced in a study of T cell clonality in common variable immunodeficiency. The study, taken as a whole, reports: Common variable immunodeficiency TCR beta sequences reportedly had fewer deletions and N-nucleotide insertions.

Clones were sequenced by immunoSEQ multiplex PCR, and TCRdb holds only the in-frame ones, with some missing. The sample is made up of about 34,000 clones, none counted only once. For these receptors, no antigen is known. Sequencing was carried out using peripheral blood mononuclear cells. The receptors derive from a human donor with common variable immunodeficiency.

This clone was observed a handful of times. The DNA ends 3 residues before the CDR3 does, and the rest of the CDR3 is filled in from the germline J gene. The chain employs TRBV7-9 and TRBJ2-7; 8 bases are a match to TRBD2. V was pared by 1 base and J by 5 bases, with 7 bases of the junction left unmatched. CDR3 length: 15 residues. The germline V gene encodes CDR1 SEHNR and CDR2 FQNEAQ (reference sequence). CDR3 loop: CASSLVWREADEQYF. The part of the CDR3 DNA that was read is TGTGCCAGCAGCTTAGTATGGCGGGAGGCTGACGAG.

Comment on this clone: The CDR3 goes on 3 residues after the read ends, and that part is filled in from the germline J gene. The chain uses TRBV29-1 and TRBJ2-1; 11 bases align to TRBD2. Germline CDR1 and CDR2: SQVTM and ANQGSEA. The V gene end was trimmed by 7 bases and the J gene end by 8 bases; junction bases not matched to a gene: 10. The CDR3 is made up of 14 amino acids. The sequenced part of the CDR3 DNA is TGCAGCGGGGGCGAGCTAGCGGGAGGCTATGAG. It specifies CSGGELAGGYE. The complete CDR3 reads CSGGELAGGYEQFF.

This clone has ten or more counts. Read sequence stops 3 residues before the CDR3 end, and the germline J gene provides the missing end. This chain links TRBV18 with TRBJ2-7; 9 bases map to TRBD1. V was clipped by 3 bases and J by 2 bases; unmatched bases: 8. The CDR3 runs 16 residues. Looked up from germline, CDR1 is KGHSH and CDR2 is LQKENI. The covered CDR3 bases are TGTGCCAGCTCACCGTTTCAGGGACAGGGAGCCTACGAG. Residues: CASSPFQGQGAYE. The full-length CDR3 reads as CASSPFQGQGAYEQYF.

This clone appeared a few times. The sequenced CDR3 bases are TGTGCCAGCAAGGGGCCCTACAATGAG. Amino acids: CASKGPYNE. The full CDR3 is CASKGPYNEQFF. The chain links TRBV6-2 or TRBV6-3 to TRBJ2-1, with D possibly TRBD1 on 5 matching bases. The read comes to an end 3 residues before the CDR3 does, leaving the germline J gene to fill in the end. V lost 7 bases and J 2 bases, leaving 6 bases between the germline ends. CDR1 and CDR2 (germline): MNHEY, SVGEGT. The length of the CDR3 is 12 residues.

Turning to this clone: Sequencing ends 3 residues short of the CDR3 end; the germline J gene provides the rest. The V gene is TRBV18, the J gene TRBJ1-4; D ambiguous. V lost 6 bases and J lost 3, with 17 bases in between. Germline V gene lookup returns CDR1 KGHSH and CDR2 LQKENI. This CDR3 contains 16 residues. The CDR3: CASSVTLGGANEKLFF. The CDR3 DNA, read in part, is TGTGCCAGCTCGGTGACCCTCGGCGGGGCTAATGAAAAA.

This clone was observed a handful of times. Sequencing ends 3 residues short of the CDR3 end; the germline J gene provides the rest. This chain joins TRBV11-1 and TRBJ1-4; D not certain. Germline V gene sequence: CDR1 SGHAT, CDR2 FQDESV (reference sequence). This CDR3 has 14 residues. V lost 4 bases and J lost 8, with 14 bases in between. CDR3 DNA, as far as it was read: TGTGCCAGCAGCTCGGGCGGGAAAGACGAAAAA. It yields the protein CASSSGGKDEK. The entire CDR3 protein is CASSSGGKDEKLFF.

This clone appeared many times. Sequencing ends 3 residues short of the CDR3 end; the germline J gene provides the rest. The chain employs TRBV2 and TRBJ1-1, with D hard to call. The CDR3 runs 14 residues. Per germline, CDR1 SNHLY and CDR2 FYNNEI. V was cut by 5 bases and J by 4 bases, with 14 bases left in between. CDR3 sequence reads: CASSFLKEGTEAFF. The covered CDR3 bases are TGTGCCAGCAGTTTCTTGAAGGAGGGCACTGAA.

Comment on this clone: The read ends 3 residues early relative to the CDR3; the germline J gene fills the gap. The chain employs TRBV18 and TRBJ2-1; 7 nucleotides line up with TRBD1. This CDR3 spans 14 amino acids. V lost 3 bases and J lost 4; bases outside the gene matches: 3. CDR1 is KGHSH and CDR2 is LQKENI in the germline V gene. Partial CDR3 DNA: TGTGCCAGCTCACCCCGGGACAGTTACAATGAG. Its translation is CASSPRDSYNE. The whole CDR3 is CASSPRDSYNEQFF.

To note about this clone: The read terminates 3 residues ahead of where the CDR3 ends, so the germline J gene completes it. The J gene is TRBJ1-6, the V gene TRBV7-2; 8 bases fit TRBD1. Trimming removed 5 bases from V and 9 bases from J; junction bases left unmatched: 6. CDR1 is SGHTA and CDR2 is FQGNSA in the germline V gene. The CDR3 is made up of 14 amino acids. The sequenced CDR3 bases are TGTGCCAGCAGCCTCGGACAGGGTGGTTCACCC. Translated, it gives CASSLGQGGSP. The full CDR3 protein reads CASSLGQGGSPLHF.

This clone has a count of ten or more. The CDR3: CSAREGLAVSYEQYF. The covered CDR3 bases are TGCAGTGCTAGGGAGGGCCTAGCGGTCTCCTACGAG. The chain is built from TRBV20-1 and TRBJ2-7; 7 bases are a match to TRBD2. Coverage ceases 3 residues before the CDR3 finishes, and the germline J gene fills in the end. The germline CDR1 and CDR2 sequences are DFQATT and SNEGSKA (reference sequence). There are 15 residues in the CDR3. Trimming removed 3 bases from V and 0 bases from J; junction bases left unmatched: 8.

This CDR3 is CASSLEVGLTEAFF. The DNA read from the CDR3 is TGCGCCAGCAGCTTGGAAGTAGGGCTGACTGAA. The chain links TRBV5-1 to TRBJ1-1; no firm D call. The read gets to within 3 residues of the CDR3 end, and the germline J gene fills in the rest. The CDR3 length is 14 residues. Trimming pared 0 bases from V and 5 bases from J, leaving 11 bases between. Germline V gene sequence: CDR1 SGHRS, CDR2 YFSETQ.

This clone was seen more than once but under ten times. The CDR3 protein is CASSYSGGSGDEQYF. Incomplete CDR3 DNA: TGTGCCAGCAGTTACTCCGGCGGTTCGGGGGACGAG. The gene calls are TRBV6-2 or TRBV6-3 and TRBJ2-7; possible D gene TRBD2, 6 bases. The read terminates 3 residues ahead of where the CDR3 ends, so the germline J gene completes it. The germline gives CDR1 MNHEY, CDR2 SVGEGT. The CDR3 loop spans 15 amino acids. The V end was cut by 0 bases, the J end by 5 bases, with 14 bases between.

This clone was recorded many times. Read coverage stops 3 residues before the CDR3 terminus; the germline J gene supplies the remainder. V is TRBV4-2 and J is TRBJ1-1; D is possibly TRBD1 (6 bases). The germline CDR1 and CDR2 sequences are LGHNA and YNFKEQ. The CDR3 is 15 amino acids. Trimming left V 3 bases short and J 3 bases short, with 14 bases between. The CDR3 reads CASSQGGGAYTEAFF. The sequenced part of the CDR3 DNA is TGTGCCAGCAGCCAGGGAGGGGGGGCCTACACTGAA.

This clone has at least ten counts. With the read ending 3 residues before the CDR3 end, the germline J gene is used to fill in that end. The chain uses TRBV11-2 and TRBJ1-3; D gene uncertain. This CDR3 region has 13 residues. V lost 1 base, J lost 7 bases, and 8 bases lay in between. Per the germline V gene, CDR1 is SGHAT and CDR2 is FQNNGV. Incomplete CDR3 DNA: TGTGCCAGCAGCTTAGCCGCGTACAACACC. Its translation: CASSLAAYNT. The CDR3 as a whole reads CASSLAAYNTIYF.

This clone has just a few counts. The CDR3 end lies 3 residues beyond the end of the read and is filled in from the germline J gene. This chain joins TRBV5-6 and TRBJ1-2; no clear D gene. The CDR3 contains 13 residues. CDR1 is SGHDT and CDR2 is YYEEEE in the germline V gene. The CDR3 loop reads CASSFGGLGGYTF. The CDR3 DNA, read in part, is TGTGCCAGCAGCTTTGGCGGGCTGGGGGGC.

At least ten counts were recorded for this clone. The read terminates 3 residues ahead of where the CDR3 ends, so the germline J gene completes it. V and J are TRBV5-1 and TRBJ1-5, with D possibly matching TRBD1 (5 bases). The CDR3 runs to 17 residues. Germline V gives CDR1 SGHRS, CDR2 YFSETQ. The V gene lost 4 bases and the J gene lost 2 bases, with 19 bases spanning the gap. CDR3 sequence reads: CASSPGRGRDGNQPQHF. The DNA read from the CDR3 is TGCGCCAGCAGCCCGGGGCGGGGCAGAGATGGCAATCAGCCC.

Notes on this clone: With the read ending 3 residues before the CDR3 end, the germline J gene is used to fill in that end. The chain links TRBV20-1 to TRBJ1-2; tentative D call: TRBD1 (5 bases). This CDR3 has 15 residues. CDR1 and CDR2 (germline): DFQATT, SNEGSKA (reference sequence). V was trimmed by 3 bases and J by 4 bases, leaving 18 bases between them. Partial CDR3 DNA: TGCAGTGCTAGGCTAGGAGGCGGGGGGTTCTATGGC. This encodes CSARLGGGGFYG. The CDR3 reads in full as CSARLGGGGFYGYTF.

This clone came up many times. Read data end 3 residues before the CDR3 end; the end is taken from the germline J gene. This chain joins TRBV14 and TRBJ2-3; possibly TRBD1 for D (5 bases). Germline V lookup: CDR1 SGHDN, CDR2 FVKESK. The CDR3 has 14 residues. V lost 4 bases to trimming and J lost 0 bases, with 8 bases between them. The DNA read from the CDR3 is TGTGCCAGCAGCCCCCAGGGAAGCACAGATACG. Its translation is CASSPQGSTDT. The entire CDR3 protein reads CASSPQGSTDTQYF.

This clone was recorded at least ten times. From the germline J gene comes the end of the CDR3, since the read stops 3 residues before it. The chain combines TRBV29-1 with TRBJ2-2; possibly TRBD1 for D (5 bases). Germline V lookup: CDR1 SQVTM, CDR2 ANQGSEA. V was clipped by 1 base and J by 6 bases, with 6 bases between them. The CDR3 is 12 amino acids. The CDR3 spells CSVEVRAGELFF. The DNA read from the CDR3 is TGCAGCGTTGAAGTCAGGGCCGGGGAG.

This clone has at least ten counts. The read comes to an end 3 residues before the CDR3 does, leaving the germline J gene to fill in the end. The V call is TRBV2, the J call TRBJ2-6; no clear D. Germline values: CDR1 SNHLY, CDR2 FYNNEI. V dropped 8 bases and J dropped 0 bases, with 11 bases sitting between them. This CDR3 comprises 15 residues. Here the CDR3 reads CASRQLGSGANVLTF. The CDR3 bases that were read are TGTGCCAGCCGCCAGCTAGGCTCTGGGGCCAACGTC.

This clone has more than one count but fewer than ten. The read comes to an end 3 residues before the CDR3 does, leaving the germline J gene to fill in the end. The chain is built from TRBV19 and TRBJ1-1, with a weak D call TRBD1 (6 bases). The V end lost 5 bases, the J end lost 0 bases, and 10 bases lay between the germline ends. Germline values: CDR1 LNHDA, CDR2 SQIVND (reference sequence). The CDR3 is 14 residues long. The sequenced part of the CDR3 DNA is TGTGCCAGTAGTGCAGACAGGTTGAACACTGAA. This encodes CASSADRLNTE. The full CDR3 protein reads CASSADRLNTEAFF.

Worth noting for this clone: The read ends 3 residues before the CDR3 terminus; that terminus is restored from the germline J gene. The chain has TRBV11-2 and TRBJ1-1; 12 positions agree with TRBD1. The CDR3 length is 13 residues. Germline values: CDR1 SGHAT, CDR2 FQNNGV. The DNA read from the CDR3 is TGTGCCAGCAGCCGGGGACAGGGGGCCTAC. Protein sequence: CASSRGQGAY. The CDR3, in full, reads CASSRGQGAYAFF. Full variable domain (rest looked up from reference TRBV11-2 and TRBJ1-1): EAGVAQSPRYKIIEKRQSVAFWCNPISGHATLYWYQQILGQGPKLLIQFQNNGVVDDSQLPKDRFSAERLKGVDSTLKIQPAKLEDSAVYLCASSRGQGAYAFFGQGTRLTVV.

A note on this clone: The observed sequence ends 3 residues before the CDR3 terminus, with the missing tail filled in from the germline J gene. This chain joins TRBV30 and TRBJ1-5; a weak D match, TRBD1 (5 bases). V gave up 0 bases and J gave up 2 bases, with 14 bases separating them. The germline CDR1 and CDR2 sequences are GTSNPN and SVGIG (reference sequence). This CDR3 has 16 amino acids. The CDR3 bases that were read are TGTGCCTGGAGTGTATTCTCCGGACATGGCAATCAGCCC. This translates into CAWSVFSGHGNQP. The full-length CDR3 reads as CAWSVFSGHGNQPQHF.

Concerning this clone: The read ends 3 residues early relative to the CDR3; the germline J gene fills the gap. The chain carries TRBV7-3 and TRBJ2-2; a possible D gene is TRBD2 (7 bases). V was clipped by 5 bases and J by 5 bases, with 15 bases between them. CDR3 length: 15 residues. Germline CDR1 SGHTA, CDR2 FQGTGA. The chain's CDR3 is CASSRRGGGTGELFF. The sequenced part of the CDR3 DNA is TGTGCCAGCAGCCGAAGGGGGGGCGGAACCGGGGAG.

The table lists this clone with a few counts. The covered CDR3 bases are TGTGCCTGGAGTGTACCCATCCTAGGCAAGGCCAAAAACATT. The encoded protein is CAWSVPILGKAKNI. The full CDR3 protein is CAWSVPILGKAKNIQYF. This chain uses TRBV30 with TRBJ2-4; D not resolved. The CDR3 end falls 3 residues outside the read, so it is completed with the germline J gene. With 0 bases removed from V and 1 base from J, the gap between germline ends came to 16 bases. The CDR3 has 17 residues. The germline V gene encodes CDR1 GTSNPN and CDR2 SVGIG (reference sequence).

This clone was recorded many times. With the read ending 3 residues before the CDR3 end, the germline J gene is used to fill in that end. The rearrangement joins TRBV20-1 to TRBJ1-4; D gene uncertain. Per the germline V gene, CDR1 is DFQATT and CDR2 is SNEGSKA (reference sequence). Trimming removed 2 bases from V and 6 bases from J, with 16 bases in between. The CDR3 loop spans 15 amino acids. CDR3: CSARPAGSWDEKLFF. The part of the CDR3 DNA that was read is TGCAGTGCTAGACCGGCAGGATCTTGGGATGAAAAA.

Ten or more counts support this clone. The DNA ends 3 residues before the CDR3 does, and the rest of the CDR3 is filled in from the germline J gene. The V and J genes are TRBV6-1 and TRBJ2-5, with TRBD2 identical over 10 bases. Germline V gene lookup returns CDR1 MNHNS and CDR2 SASEGT. Germline trimming cut 4 bases from V and 4 bases from J; bases unmatched to any gene: 3. The CDR3 contains 14 residues. CDR3 loop: CASSGLAGGETQYF. The DNA read from the CDR3 is TGTGCCAGCAGTGGATTAGCGGGAGGAGAGACC.